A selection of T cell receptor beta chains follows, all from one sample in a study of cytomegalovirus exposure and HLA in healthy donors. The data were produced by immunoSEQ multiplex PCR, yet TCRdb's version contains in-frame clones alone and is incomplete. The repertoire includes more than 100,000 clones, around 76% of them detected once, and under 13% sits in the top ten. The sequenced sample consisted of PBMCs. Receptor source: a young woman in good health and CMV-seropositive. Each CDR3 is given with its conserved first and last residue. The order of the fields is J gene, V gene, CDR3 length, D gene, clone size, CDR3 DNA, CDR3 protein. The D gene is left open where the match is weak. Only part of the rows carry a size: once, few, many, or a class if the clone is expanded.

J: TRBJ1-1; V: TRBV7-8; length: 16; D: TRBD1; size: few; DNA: TGTGCCAGCAGCTTGGGGACAGGGGGCAGCGACACTGAAGCTTTCTTT; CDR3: CASSLGTGGSDTEAFF
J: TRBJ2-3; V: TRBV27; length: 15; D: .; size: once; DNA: TGTGCCAGCAGTTTAACGTCTAGCAGGACAGATACGCAGTATTTT; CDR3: CASSLTSSRTDTQYF
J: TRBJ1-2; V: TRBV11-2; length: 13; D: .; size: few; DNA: TGTGCCAGCAGCCCAGACCAGACTGGTGGCTACACCTTC; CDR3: CASSPDQTGGYTF
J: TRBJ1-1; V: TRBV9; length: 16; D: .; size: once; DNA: TGTGCCAGCAGCGTAGGCAGGGGTAATATGAACACTGAAGCTTTCTTT; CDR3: CASSVGRGNMNTEAFF
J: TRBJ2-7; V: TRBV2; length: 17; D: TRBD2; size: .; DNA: TGTGCCAGCAGTGAAATTTTGCGGCGGGAGGGCCGTTACGAGCAGTACTTC; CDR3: CASSEILRREGRYEQYF
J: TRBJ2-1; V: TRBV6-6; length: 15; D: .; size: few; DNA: TGTGCCAGCAGCCAGTCCAGGGGGGCCTACAATGAGCAGTTCTTC; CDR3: CASSQSRGAYNEQFF
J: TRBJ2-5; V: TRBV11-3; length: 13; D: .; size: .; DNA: TGTGCCAGCAGCGCGGGCTTCAAAGAGACCCAGTACTTC; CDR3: CASSAGFKETQYF
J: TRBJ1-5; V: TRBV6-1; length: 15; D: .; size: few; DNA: TGTGCCAGCAGTGGGCAGTGGGGGGGATATCAGCCCCAGCATTTT; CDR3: CASSGQWGGYQPQHF
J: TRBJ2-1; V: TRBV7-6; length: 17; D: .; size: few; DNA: TGTGCCAGCAGCCCCCCCCTCTTGGGCGGGACGAACAATGAGCAGTTCTTC; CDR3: CASSPPLLGGTNNEQFF
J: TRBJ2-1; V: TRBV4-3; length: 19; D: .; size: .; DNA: TGCGCCAGCAGCCAAGGGACCCCAGGATTCCCCGGGAATAGGGATGAGCAGCTCTTC; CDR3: CASSQGTPGFPGNRDEQLF
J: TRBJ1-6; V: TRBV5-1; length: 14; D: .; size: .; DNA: TGCGCCAGCAGCTTGTCACGGGATAATTCACCCCTCCACTTT; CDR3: CASSLSRDNSPLHF
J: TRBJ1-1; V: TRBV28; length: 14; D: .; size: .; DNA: TGTGCCAGCAGTTTCTGGCAGGGTATGACTGAAGCTTTCTTT; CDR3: CASSFWQGMTEAFF
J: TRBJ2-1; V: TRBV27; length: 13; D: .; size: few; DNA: TGTGCCACAAGGCTAGCGAACGTTAATGAGCAGTTCTTC; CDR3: CATRLANVNEQFF
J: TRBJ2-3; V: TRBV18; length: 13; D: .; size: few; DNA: TGTGCCAGCTCCCCCCGGGACACAGATACGCAGTATTTT; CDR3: CASSPRDTDTQYF
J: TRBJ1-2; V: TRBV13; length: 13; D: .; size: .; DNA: TGTGCCAGCAGCTTAACAGGTCTTAATGGCTACACCTTC; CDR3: CASSLTGLNGYTF
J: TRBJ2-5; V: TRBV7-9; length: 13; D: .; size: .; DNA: TGTGCCAGCAGCTCCGAAGCGGGAGAGACCCAGTACTTC; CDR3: CASSSEAGETQYF
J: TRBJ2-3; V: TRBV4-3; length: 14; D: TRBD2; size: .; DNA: TGCGCCAGCAGCCAAGATCGGGGCGGGGGGAAGCAGTATTTT; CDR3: CASSQDRGGGKQYF
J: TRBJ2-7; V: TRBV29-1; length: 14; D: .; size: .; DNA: TGCAGCGTTGACAAGGGCGGTGGAGGCTACGAGCAGTACTTC; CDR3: CSVDKGGGGYEQYF
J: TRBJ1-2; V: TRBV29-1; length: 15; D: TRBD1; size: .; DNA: TGCAGCGTGGACAGGGGAGATAAGGACAACTATGGCTACACCTTC; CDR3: CSVDRGDKDNYGYTF
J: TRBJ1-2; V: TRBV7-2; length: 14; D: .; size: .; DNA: TGTGCCAGCAGCCCCAGTCGGGCGGGCTATGGCTACACCTTC; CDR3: CASSPSRAGYGYTF
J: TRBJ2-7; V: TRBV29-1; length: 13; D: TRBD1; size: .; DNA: TGCAGCGTTGAGCGGACAGGGACCTACGAGCAGTACTTC; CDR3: CSVERTGTYEQYF